This T cell receptor (beta chain) was retrieved from a study of T cell responses to AZD1222 COVID-19 vaccine listed by TCRdb under 2021. With regard to the full study: Because spike-specific TCR depth and breadth did not differ between the two schedules, AZD1222 recipients who got a second dose at roughly 4 weeks were pooled with those who got a second dose at roughly 12 weeks. A total of around 240 trial participants underwent TCR sequencing, of whom about 210 received two doses of AZD1222 and some 26 received two doses of the MenACWY control vaccine. Trial participants were enrolled by age into 18-55, 56-69 and 70-plus year subgroups, with roughly 160, 29 and 62 TCR-sequenced participants respectively.

The CDR3 regions of human TCRbeta chains were subjected to immunosequencing. The original pipeline was this. Repertoire TCRs were matched against a reference library of SARS-CoV-2-specific TCRs generated with the MIRA antigen-specificity platform. Breadth meant the fraction of unique TCRs that were SARS-CoV-2-associated, whereas depth meant the fraction of total T cells that were SARS-CoV-2-associated. Using the MIRA data, each spike-specific TCR was assigned both to the spike region to which the TCR was reactive and to a CD4 or CD8 class. Log10-transformed breadth and depth values were compared by one-way ANOVA with Sidak's multiple comparisons tests. Sourced from immuneACCESS, this table was stored by TCRdb with only in-frame sequences that have V and J called. A share of the clones is absent; for the studies checked, an unresolved V gene accounts for under half, and the remainder has no known explanation. That table furnishes V, J and clone size, whereas the DNA furnished D and trimming. Across this sample there are more than 100,000 clones, with 80% to 95% seen only once. The ten most abundant clones make up around 4.8% of the sample.

This clone was counted between two and nine times. Its antigen is still unknown. Within one base of it there is no much larger clone, and no base qualities were kept. The time point label, as the study defines it: baseline before first vaccination. The vaccinee samples were drawn from two UK trials, COV001 and COV002, one of which was a single-blind randomized controlled phase 2/3 trial testing AZD1222 (ChAdOx1 nCoV-19) in healthy adults. Trial participant PBMC samples were collected at day 0 and day 28 after the second dose for TCRbeta chain sequencing. Sequences SGHRS (CDR1) and YFSETQ (CDR2) are obtained from the germline V gene. The CDR3 runs 13 amino acids, cysteine and phenylalanine included. The read is trimmed to its CDR3 DNA, 39 bases read in frame from base 1. Trimming at the junction amounts to 0 bases on V and 4 bases on J, and the germline ends lie 5 bases apart. The full study reports these points: Participants were mostly white British, with more females than males. The authors suggested clonal diversity may have been underestimated. Nearly half of unique spike-specific TCRs reportedly recognized epitopes outside regions mutated in the B.1.351 and B.1.1.7 variants. Spike-specific TCR breadth and depth rose significantly after two AZD1222 doses compared with day 0 and with MenACWY recipients. Because no day 14 peak-response samples were available, repertoires were characterized only after the peak T cell response. In the small 56-69-year group, the increase in depth fell short of significance, most likely because of low power. The vaccine-associated CD4 TCRs covered the entire spike protein, and the dominant responses fell in regions 160-218 and 743-854. Conclusions about previously exposed vaccinees are limited because only five to seven AZD1222 recipients were SARS-CoV-2 seropositive at baseline.

The rearranged chain carries TRBV5-1 and TRBJ1-3; matching of 5 bases hints at TRBD1 as the D gene. The TCR sequence derives from an adult in good health. Sequenced here: peripheral blood, sampled on day 0 of AZD1222 vaccination. The CDR3 is CASSLEGGNTIYF. The DNA sequence reads TGCGCCAGCAGCTTGGAGGGGGGAAACACCATATATTTT.